The rows below give T cell receptor beta chains drawn from one sample of a study of shared clonotypes between healthy human individuals. TCRdb's copy holds only in-frame clones and misses some; the assay was immunoSEQ multiplex PCR. The table records 950,000 to 1,200,000 clones, approximately 80% of them present only once. Sample: memory CD4+ T cells from PBMCs. These receptors were obtained from a man aged 18 to 29 in good health. Some clones in this sample may be carry-over from other donors' samples. Each CDR3 is given with its conserved first and last residue. A D gene is named only where the DNA matches it firmly. A row's size may be missing; if present it is once, few, many or a size class.

clone_size j_call d_call v_call cdr3_aa cdr3_nt
. TRBJ1-3 . TRBV9 CASSVGGSGITLSGNTIYF TGTGCCAGCAGCGTAGGTGGATCTGGGATAACCCTCTCTGGAAACACCATATATTTT
. TRBJ1-2 . TRBV29-1 CSVDPGYTF TGCAGCGTTGATCCGGGCTACACCTTC
. TRBJ1-5 . TRBV4-2 CASSQVRDGNQPQHF TGTGCCAGCAGCCAAGTTCGGGACGGCAATCAGCCCCAGCATTTT
. TRBJ2-7 . TRBV28 CASSTGDREQYF TGTGCCAGCAGTACGGGGGATCGCGAGCAGTACTTC
. TRBJ2-7 TRBD1 TRBV4-3 CASSQDYRGVDYEQYF TGCGCCAGCAGCCAAGACTACAGGGGAGTAGACTACGAGCAGTACTTC
. TRBJ2-5 . TRBV5-4 CASSDARETLASGTQYF TGTGCCAGCAGCGACGCCCGGGAGACTCTGGCCTCAGGGACCCAGTACTTC
. TRBJ2-7 . TRBV9 CASSAAGTNSYEQYF TGTGCCAGCAGCGCCGCCGGGACAAATTCCTACGAGCAGTACTTC
. TRBJ2-7 TRBD2 TRBV4-2 CASSQAPASGSYEQYF TGTGCCAGCAGCCAGGCGCCCGCTAGCGGTTCCTACGAGCAGTACTTC
. TRBJ2-1 . TRBV11-2 CASSAGSYNEQFF TGTGCCAGCAGCGCCGGGTCCTACAATGAGCAGTTCTTC
once TRBJ2-7 TRBD2 TRBV4-2 CASSQLAGVGYEQYF TGTGCCAGCAGCCAACTAGCGGGAGTAGGCTACGAGCAGTACTTC
few TRBJ1-4 . TRBV2 CASSETTPRGEKLFF TGTGCCAGCAGTGAAACGACTCCTCGGGGTGAAAAACTGTTTTTT
. TRBJ2-2 . TRBV6-6 CASSYYRVVTGELFF TGTGCCAGCAGTTACTACAGGGTAGTAACCGGGGAGCTGTTTTTT
once TRBJ2-3 TRBD1 TRBV7-3 CASSPTGGGYADTQYF TGTGCCAGCAGCCCAACAGGGGGCGGTTACGCAGATACGCAGTATTTT
many TRBJ2-1 . TRBV28 CASSLPKGLLNEQFF TGTGCCAGCAGTTTACCTAAAGGACTCCTCAATGAGCAGTTCTTC
once TRBJ1-1 . TRBV29-1 CSVDQFGGNTEAFF TGCAGCGTAGACCAGTTTGGGGGTAACACTGAAGCTTTCTTT
. TRBJ1-3 . TRBV10-3 CASETDRMISGNTIYF TGTGCCAGCGAGACAGACCGAATGATCTCTGGAAACACCATATATTTT
. TRBJ1-1 TRBD1 TRBV11-3 CASSQGENTEAFF TGTGCCAGCAGCCAGGGGGAGAACACTGAAGCTTTCTTT
. TRBJ1-2 . TRBV7-9 CASSLGVRNYGYTF TGTGCCAGCAGCTTAGGGGTTCGGAACTATGGCTACACCTTC
. TRBJ1-2 . TRBV30 CALRPGPGYGYTF TGTGCCTTACGCCCGGGTCCTGGCTATGGCTACACCTTC
few TRBJ2-1 TRBD2 TRBV5-1 CASSLLGTSGNAGNEQFF TGCGCCAGCAGCCTACTCGGGACTAGCGGGAACGCGGGGAATGAGCAGTTCTTC
. TRBJ2-7 TRBD1 TRBV2 CASGSTGGFREQYF TGTGCCAGCGGGTCGACAGGGGGATTTCGCGAGCAGTACTTC
. TRBJ2-3 . TRBV27 CASKRTRTTDTQYF TGTGCCAGCAAACGAACTAGAACCACAGATACGCAGTATTTT
. TRBJ1-2 TRBD1 TRBV6-1 CASNPQGIATSYTF TGTGCCAGCAACCCACAGGGGATTGCGACGAGCTACACCTTC
once TRBJ1-1 TRBD1 TRBV7-9 CASSLGGTVEAFF TGTGCCAGCAGCTTAGGGGGGACAGTTGAAGCTTTCTTT